In its sample, the clone carrying this T cell receptor beta chain was seen a few times. V was cut by 4 bases and J by 0 bases, with 9 bases left in between. This CDR3 has 15 amino acids. Germline V gene sequence: CDR1 SEHNR, CDR2 FQNEAQ (reference sequence). This entry comes from a study of T-cell memory formation after mild COVID-19. TCR alpha and TCR beta cDNA libraries with sample barcodes and UMIs came from 5'RACE using constant-segment primers. TCRdb re-analysed the 5' RACE reads in MiXCR, keeping a single row per CDR3 protein. Here the sample spans approximately 340,000 distinct CDR3 sequences, 10% to 15% being singletons.

The rearrangement joins TRBV7-9 to TRBJ2-2; D is undetermined. The specimen was PBMCs or a T cell subset sorted from them (not recorded which). The receptor's source is a man between 18 and 35 years old who had mild COVID-19 (a few samples of this study predate the infection). Cell type and time point are not known. In DNA form, the CDR3 reads TGTGCCAGCAGCTCGTCGGGCACGAACACCGGGGAGCTGTTTTTT. Translation: CASSSSGTNTGELFF.